The next 26 T cell receptor beta chains were all read from a single sample in a study of post-analysis software for immune sequencing data. These receptors have no known antigen. Sequencing libraries made from TCR beta cDNA carried unique molecular identifiers. TCRdb re-called the PCR reads through MiXCR, storing one row per CDR3 protein. This sample has about half a million distinct CDR3 sequences, with around 40% found just once. Study results and caveats: Roughly 5 TRBV segments were significantly more frequent in patients than in controls. TRBV5-6, TRBV5-1 and TRBV20-1 were among these segments.

Sample: blood. These receptors were taken from a girl aged 5-17 years with multiple sclerosis.

This sequence joins TRBV9 and TRBJ2-7; the D is unclear. This CDR3 contains 16 residues. The germline V gene has CDR1 SGDLS and CDR2 YYNGEE. Trimming left V 0 bases short and J 2 bases short, with 15 bases between. The CDR3 spells CASSVDVGKRPYEQYF. DNA of the CDR3: TGTGCCAGCAGCGTAGATGTGGGGAAGAGGCCCTACGAGCAGTACTTC.

This clonotype has more than one count but fewer than ten. V usage is TRBV6-6 and J usage is TRBJ2-7, with 8 positions matching TRBD1. Germline V gene lookup returns CDR1 MNHNY and CDR2 SVGAGI (reference sequence). V shed 0 bases and J 4 bases; nucleotides not matched to a gene: 8. This CDR3 region has 16 residues. CDR3 nucleotides: TGTGCCAGCAGTTACTCCGTCGCAGGGGGCTTGTACGAGCAGTACTTC. Protein sequence: CASSYSVAGGLYEQYF.

As regards this clonotype: At one end, the junction sequence differs from germline, possibly due to a read error. V usage is TRBV6-1 and J usage is TRBJ1-1; D not resolved. Germline V lookup: CDR1 MNHNS, CDR2 SASEGT. The CDR3 spans 12 residues. The CDR3: CASREGNTEAFF. CDR3 coding DNA: TGTGCCAGCAGAGAAGGGAACACTGAAGCTTTCTTT.

The chain employs TRBV19 and TRBJ2-5, with unresolved D. The length of the CDR3 is 12 residues. The germline CDR1 and CDR2 sequences are LNHDA and SQIVND (reference sequence). V lost 5 bases, J lost 10 bases, and 14 bases lay in between. CDR3 region: CASSSTSHVQYF. Written as DNA, the CDR3 is TGTGCCAGTAGTTCGACCAGTCACGTCCAGTACTTC.

This clonotype appeared a few times. V and J are TRBV7-2 and TRBJ2-3, with a tentative D call TRBD2 (7 bases). CDR1 and CDR2 (germline): SGHTA, FQGNSA. The CDR3 contains 15 residues. V was clipped by 4 bases and J by 0 bases, with 11 bases between them. The DNA for the CDR3 is TGTGCCAGCAGCTCAAGGGGGGGAAGCACAGATACGCAGTATTTT. Translation gives CASSSRGGSTDTQYF. Using reference TRBV7-2 and TRBJ2-3 for the parts outside the CDR3, the full variable domain is GAGVSQSPSNKVTEKGKDVELRCDPISGHTALYWYRQSLGQGLEFLIYFQGNSAPDKSGLPSDRFSAERTGGSVSTLTIQRTQQEDSAVYLCASSSRGGSTDTQYFGPGTRLTVL.

This clonotype has just a few counts. The chain uses TRBV11-2 and TRBJ1-2; unclear D gene. Germline loops: CDR1 SGHAT, CDR2 FQNNGV. The CDR3 covers 14 residues. V was shortened by 1 base and J by 2 bases, with 8 bases between the two germline ends. CDR3 sequence: CASSLVTTNYGYTF. CDR3 nucleotides: TGTGCCAGCAGCTTAGTAACGACAAACTATGGCTACACCTTC.

In its sample, this clonotype was seen a few times. The chain couples TRBV6-5 to TRBJ2-7; TRBD1 matches at 7 bases. The V and J ends lost 2 bases and 4 bases, in that order; junction bases with no gene match: 8. Germline CDR1 is MNHEY and CDR2 is SVGAGI. The CDR3 runs to 15 residues. The CDR3 bases are TGTGCCAGCAGTTACACTCAGGGGGATAAATACGAGCAGTACTTC. Amino acid sequence: CASSYTQGDKYEQYF.

Of note for this clonotype: Its ends do not fully match the called genes, so a read error is possible. The chain employs TRBV7-8 and TRBJ1-2; D perhaps matches TRBD1 (5 bases). Germline V gene lookup returns CDR1 SGHVS and CDR2 FQNEAQ. The CDR3 spans 14 residues. CDR3 in amino acids: CAGSHLQEHYGYTF. CDR3 bases: TGTGCCGGCAGCCACTTACAGGAGCACTATGGCTACACCTTC. Supplemented by reference TRBV7-8 and TRBJ1-2, the full variable domain reads GAGVSQSPRYKVAKRGQDVALRCDPISGHVSLFWYQQALGQGPEFLTYFQNEAQLDKSGLPSDRFFAERPEGSVSTLKIQRTQQEDSAVYLCAGSHLQEHYGYTFGSGTRLTVV.

The chain has TRBV27 and TRBJ1-1; D remains unclear. The CDR3 is made up of 14 amino acids. Trimming shortened V by 1 base and J by 4 bases, and 10 bases separated the two germline ends. In germline, CDR1 is MNHEY, CDR2 SMNVEV (reference sequence). In DNA form, the CDR3 reads TGTGCCAGCAGTTTATATGTGGGGTTCACTGAAGCTTTCTTT. Its translation is CASSLYVGFTEAFF.

The chain links TRBV27 to TRBJ2-6; D is uncertain. This CDR3 is built from 14 residues. V was shortened by 5 bases and J by 11 bases, with 16 bases between the two germline ends. Per germline, CDR1 MNHEY and CDR2 SMNVEV (reference sequence). The CDR3 protein is CASSNGRLPDVLTF. The CDR3 DNA reads as TGTGCCAGCAGTAACGGACGCCTTCCTGACGTCCTGACTTTC.

The chain has TRBV7-6 and TRBJ2-7, with unresolved D. V was trimmed by 5 bases and J by 6 bases, leaving 14 bases between them. Germline values: CDR1 SGHVS, CDR2 FNYEAQ. The CDR3 contains 13 residues. The CDR3 here is CASSQGDESEQYF. The CDR3 nucleotides are TGTGCCAGCAGCCAAGGAGACGAGAGCGAGCAGTACTTC.

This chain uses TRBV7-2 with TRBJ1-2, with 8 positions matching TRBD1. The V and J ends lost 3 bases and 8 bases, in that order; junction bases with no gene match: 11. Germline V gene data show CDR1 as SGHTA and CDR2 as FQGNSA. This CDR3 has 15 amino acids. The DNA for the CDR3 is TGTGCCAGCAGCTTGGGGGGGCAGGGGGCGCGAGGCTACACCTTC. Amino acid sequence: CASSLGGQGARGYTF.

A word on this clonotype: The conserved closing phenylalanine or tryptophan is absent in this CDR3, likely reflecting a read error. V usage is TRBV28 and J usage is TRBJ1-5, with 7 bases aligning to TRBD1. Germline lookup yields CDR1 MDHEN and CDR2 SYDVKM. This CDR3 spans 13 amino acids. Trimming at V came to 7 bases and at J to 4 bases, leaving 4 bases not matched to a gene. CDR3 nucleotides: TGTGCCAGCACCACAGGGGTTAATCAGCCCCAGCATTGT. It specifies CASTTGVNQPQHC.

This clonotype is a singleton in its sample. The chain combines TRBV5-1 with TRBJ1-1, with D maybe TRBD1 (5 bases). The CDR3 totals 14 residues. Trimming left V 4 bases short and J 1 base short, with 11 bases between. CDR1 and CDR2 (germline): SGHRS, YFSETQ. As DNA, the CDR3 is TGCGCCAGCAGCCCCTTTGACAGGAACACTGAAGCTTTCTTT. The encoded protein is CASSPFDRNTEAFF.

The chain uses TRBV7-9 and TRBJ1-6; 8 bases fit TRBD1. This CDR3 comprises 14 residues. V lost 5 bases, J lost 9 bases, and 6 bases stayed unmatched. Germline V lookup: CDR1 SEHNR, CDR2 FQNEAQ (reference sequence). CDR3: CASSAGGNGSPLHF. The CDR3 region has the DNA TGTGCCAGCAGCGCAGGGGGCAACGGTTCACCCCTCCACTTT.

The CDR3 sequence: CSARAGGAAAGYTF. CDR3 nucleotides: TGCAGTGCTAGAGCAGGGGGGGCGGCCGCTGGCTACACCTTC. The V and J genes are TRBV20-1 and TRBJ1-2; 7 bases are shared with TRBD1. The CDR3 sequence is 14 residues long. The germline CDR1 and CDR2 sequences are DFQATT and SNEGSKA (reference sequence). The junction had 9 bases not matched to a gene; V was cut back by 1 base and J by 7 bases.

The chain links TRBV20-1 to TRBJ1-5, with D unresolved. The CDR3 contains 15 residues. Trimming shortened V by 0 bases and J by 2 bases, and 11 bases separated the two germline ends. The V gene's germline CDR1 is DFQATT and CDR2 SNEGSKA (reference sequence). The CDR3 DNA follows: TGCAGTGCTAGAGATACGGGAAGGGGCAATCAGCCCCAGCATTTT. This encodes CSARDTGRGNQPQHF.

In its sample, this clonotype was seen a few times. The chain joins TRBV27 to TRBJ1-5; D unresolved. Germline V gene sequence: CDR1 MNHEY, CDR2 SMNVEV (reference sequence). The V end was cut by 3 bases, the J end by 2 bases, with 8 bases between. There are 14 residues in the CDR3. CDR3 residues: CASSLWQGNQPQHF. CDR3 coding DNA: TGTGCCAGCAGTTTGTGGCAGGGCAATCAGCCCCAGCATTTT.

As concerns this clonotype: A much larger clone lies a single base off, so this may be a read error. This chain joins TRBV29-1 and TRBJ2-7; maybe TRBD2 (5 bases). The germline V gene encodes CDR1 SQVTM and CDR2 ANQGSEA. The CDR3 covers 13 residues. The CDR3 sequence is CGVRWAGSGEQYF. CDR3 DNA sequence: TGCGGCGTTCGGTGGGCGGGCTCCGGAGAGCAGTACTTC.

This clonotype was counted a few times. This rearrangement joins TRBV7-9 to TRBJ2-5; D unclear. The CDR3 totals 15 residues. Trimming cost V 2 bases and J 4 bases, with 14 bases left between them. Germline CDR1 is SEHNR and CDR2 is FQNEAQ (reference sequence). The CDR3 nucleotides read TGTGCCAGCAGCTTATCGGTTTCGACCGTAGAGACCCAGTACTTC. Encoded protein: CASSLSVSTVETQYF.

A note on this clonotype: The junction differs from germline at one of its ends, possibly a read error. V usage is TRBV29-1 and J usage is TRBJ2-1; D might be TRBD2 (6 bases). CDR3 length equals 13 residues. The germline CDR1 and CDR2 sequences are SQVTM and ANQGSEA. This CDR3 reads CSVASATYNEQIF. The CDR3 nucleotides read TGCAGCGTTGCTAGCGCCACCTACAATGAGCAGATCTTC.

This clonotype was observed a handful of times. This chain joins TRBV7-9 and TRBJ2-1; D not resolved. The germline CDR1 and CDR2 sequences are SEHNR and FQNEAQ (reference sequence). V was cut by 5 bases and J by 7 bases, with 12 bases left in between. The CDR3 totals 13 residues. The CDR3 DNA follows: TGTGCCAGCAGCCCGAAGGGTAGGAATGAGCAGTTCTTC. Translated, it gives CASSPKGRNEQFF.

The chain combines TRBV10-2 with TRBJ2-1, with D possibly matching TRBD2 (5 bases). The ends were cut back, 8 bases at V and 3 bases at J, with 14 bases in the middle. The germline CDR1 and CDR2 sequences are WSHSY and SAAADI. CDR3 length: 14 residues. CDR3 DNA sequence: TGCGCCAGCTCATCCGGACTTAACTACAATGAGCAGTTCTTC. Its protein product is CASSSGLNYNEQFF.

Turning to this clonotype: In this CDR3 the conserved last residue, phenylalanine or tryptophan, is missing, so a read error is likely. The chain combines TRBV12-3 or TRBV12-4 with TRBJ2-3; D is unresolved. V gave up 3 bases and J gave up 0 bases, with 4 bases separating them. The CDR3 is 13 residues long. The CDR3 nucleotides are TGTGCCAGCAGTTTCCAGAGCACAGATACGCAGTATTCT. Translated, it gives CASSFQSTDTQYS.

There are a few counts of this clonotype. The CDR3 nucleotides are TGCGCCAGCAGCACGGGGACAGGGGCCTACGAGCAGTACTTC. This sequence encodes CASSTGTGAYEQYF. V and J are TRBV5-1 and TRBJ2-7; 10 bases fit TRBD1. CDR3 length equals 14 residues. The junction had 3 bases not matched to a gene; V was cut back by 4 bases and J by 2 bases. CDR1 and CDR2 from the germline V gene are SGHRS and YFSETQ.

This clonotype was seen only a few times. This rearrangement joins TRBV12-3 or TRBV12-4 to TRBJ2-1, with D perhaps assigned TRBD1 or TRBD2 (5 bases each). V was shortened by 5 bases and J by 7 bases, with 18 bases between the two germline ends. The CDR3 loop spans 15 amino acids. The CDR3 nucleotides read TGTGCCAGCAGTCCAGCGGAGAGGGGTCGGAATGAGCAGTTCTTC. Translating gives CASSPAERGRNEQFF.